One T cell receptor beta chain is described in this entry. The antigen this receptor binds is unknown. Base quality data are lacking; no much larger clone is found one base away. The method behind the library was PCR. The sequencer listed for this sample is Illumina HiSeq 2500. To reduce PCR and sequencing biases, unique molecular identifiers were built into the TCR beta cDNA libraries. Every 1 to 10 million input T cells yielded some 500,000 cDNA molecules, meaning each molecule approximated one T cell. The patient libraries were prepared and sequenced with the same protocol used for the earlier healthy control dataset. Within a given batch, samples were prepared together, multiplexed and sequenced on the same HiSeq lane. The paper's processing steps were these. MIGEC was used to process the raw barcoded reads, and molecular identifier groups with only a single read were discarded before consensus assembly and CDR3 extraction. Clonotype tables were post-analysed with VDJtools, and diversity was normalized by down-sampling all datasets to the smallest sample size. To correct batch-related cross-sample contamination, repertoire overlap clustering matched CDR3 amino acid sequences but not nucleotide sequences. TCRdb redid the processing of the public reads, applying fastp at Q25 and MiXCR, and retained in-frame beta chains. Duplicate CDR3 protein sequences are folded into a single record with the most common DNA and genes. TCRdb's processing, not the authors', yielded these V and J calls. This sample is represented by approximately 730,000 distinct CDR3 sequences; 25% to 30% of them were singletons. Roughly 0.53% of the sample rests with the top ten.

To demonstrate the VDJtools post-analysis software, TCR beta repertoires were profiled from the peripheral blood of 13 young patients with multiple sclerosis. The multiple sclerosis patients were children and adolescents between roughly 6 and 17 years of age. This specimen comes from a study of post-analysis software for immune sequencing data (dated by TCRdb to between 2014 and 2017). Concerning the study at large: Disease courses on record covered relapsing-remitting, secondary progressive and progressive-relapsing multiple sclerosis, though some patients had no subtype annotation. The patient repertoires were set against eleven to twelve previously published healthy control repertoires from donors whose ages ranged from roughly 6 to 26 years. A subset of samples was prepared in parallel using single-end sample barcoding, then pooled and co-amplified after Illumina adapter ligation.

Study-wide findings and limitations: The multiple sclerosis patient group was slightly younger than the control group. Normalized Chao1 diversity was significantly lower in multiple sclerosis patients than controls, suggesting substantial peripheral T-cell clonal expansion. When samples were clustered directly using the F measure, samples prepared in the same batch co-clustered strongly, which prompted a batch-effect correction.

What was sequenced was blood. This receptor was taken from a girl aged 10 to 17 with multiple sclerosis.

The CDR3 reads as follows: CASSEGRQGLTSTDTQYF. In nucleotide form, the sequence is TGTGCCAGCAGCGAGGGGAGACAGGGGCTAACTAGCACAGATACGCAGTATTTT. The rearranged chain carries TRBV7-9 and TRBJ2-3; 8 central nucleotides agree with TRBD1. From the germline V gene (reference sequence), CDR1 is SEHNR and CDR2 is FQNEAQ. Including the terminal cysteine and phenylalanine, the CDR3 comprises 18 residues. Only the CDR3 portion is preserved as DNA: 54 bases, with reading frame beginning at the first base. V and J are trimmed by 5 bases and 0 bases, and the gene matches miss 13 bases of the junction.